What follows is one T cell receptor (beta chain) and its context. Sequenced by immunoSEQ multiplex PCR; TCRdb stores in-frame clones only, minus some. The sample shows roughly 2.5 million clones, around 94% of them seen only once. The CDR3 loop spans 16 amino acids. V trimming: 4 bases; J trimming: 2 bases; junction bases outside the gene matches: 11. CDR1 and CDR2 from the germline V gene are LNHDA and SQIVND (reference sequence). The data are from a study of shared clonotypes between healthy human individuals. The V call is TRBV19, the J call TRBJ2-7, with 7 bases lining up with TRBD1. Sequencing was performed on naive CD4+ T cells sorted from blood. Subset given: CD45RA+ positively selected. This TCR was sampled from a man aged 18 to 30 in good health. CDR3: CASSRISGQTPYEQYF. The CDR3 DNA reads as TGTGCCAGTAGTAGGATCTCGGGACAGACCCCCTACGAGCAGTACTTC.